The present TCR beta chain was sequenced within a study of CD4 T cells in relation to SARS-CoV-2 and coronaviruses. Study as a whole: No peptide or an HIV-1 Nef peptide pool served as negative control.

Germline V lookup: CDR1 SGHRS, CDR2 YFSETQ. CDR3 size: 16 residues. The V gene lost 4 bases and the J gene lost 2 bases, with 18 bases spanning the gap. The unexposed donors gave CD4+ T cells in about 2010-2019, prior to COVID-19. The cells were cultured for around ten days before CD4+ T cells were isolated. Testing used SARS-CoV-2 S/N and four cold-coronavirus spikes on unexposed-donor CD4+ T cells, cells permitting. Cultures held two million PBMCs per well with roughly 10 IU/ml IL-2. General study results and limits: Each donor contributed either pre-pandemic or post-infection samples, not both.

Sequencing was performed with immunoSEQ multiplex PCR; in TCRdb, only in-frame clones are kept and a portion is missing. The sample holds about 26,000 clones, more than 75% seen once. As regards this clone: The antigen remains unidentified.

The TCR was taken from a human donor in good health. What was sequenced was CD4+ T cells from PBMCs, cultured in vitro. The chain uses TRBV5-1 and TRBJ2-5; the D call may be TRBD1 or TRBD2 (5 bases each). The DNA for the CDR3 is TGCGCCAGCAGCCTGTCTGGGGGTAGCTGGCAAGAGACCCAGTACTTC. Protein: CASSLSGGSWQETQYF.